A single sample is the source of the 26 T cell receptor beta chains below, sequenced in a study of T cell repertoires in cytomegalovirus infection. TCRdb reprocessed the reads via MiXCR and lists one record per CDR3 protein. The data hold about 260,000 distinct CDR3 sequences, with less than 9.5% observed a single time. The material sequenced was PBMCs. All receptors derive from a human donor in good health (CMV status not recorded). Some clones in this sample may be carry-over from other donors' samples.

The gene calls are TRBV6-1 and TRBJ2-3; no firm D call. Germline V gene sequence: CDR1 MNHNS, CDR2 SASEGT. With 3 bases removed from V and 4 bases from J, the gap between germline ends came to 11 bases. The CDR3 runs to 14 residues. CDR3 sequence reads: CASSDGRAPDTQYF. The CDR3 nucleotides are TGTGCCAGCAGTGACGGGCGCGCCCCAGATACGCAGTATTTT.

The table lists this clonotype with many counts. The chain couples TRBV12-3 or TRBV12-4 to TRBJ1-5; no definite D call. This CDR3 spans 13 amino acids. Trimming removed 0 bases at V and 7 bases at J, with 7 bases between. DNA of the CDR3: TGTGCCAGCAGTTTAGCGGGAGCGCAGCCCCAGCATTTT. This codes for CASSLAGAQPQHF.

This clonotype was recorded a few times. J is TRBJ1-5 and V is TRBV5-1, with D uncertain. CDR3 length equals 15 residues. Trimming cost V 0 bases and J 5 bases, with 12 bases left between them. Germline V gene data show CDR1 as SGHRS and CDR2 as YFSETQ. The CDR3 region has the DNA TGCGCCAGCAGCTTGGCCCCCGACGGATATCAGCCCCAGCATTTT. It specifies CASSLAPDGYQPQHF.

With respect to this clonotype: A much larger clone sits a single nucleotide away, making a read error possible. This chain uses TRBV7-2 with TRBJ1-2, with D possibly TRBD1 on 5 matching bases. From germline, CDR1 is SGHTA and CDR2 FQGNSA. V dropped 2 bases and J dropped 7 bases, with 14 bases sitting between them. The CDR3 extends over 14 amino acids. The CDR3 region is CASSLIGGDCGYTF. The DNA of the CDR3 is TGTGCCAGCAGCTTAATCGGAGGGGACTGTGGCTACACCTTC.

This clonotype has ten or more counts. The chain links TRBV7-6 to TRBJ2-5, with a possible D match to TRBD1 (5 bases). Germline CDR1 SGHVS, CDR2 FNYEAQ. The CDR3 extends over 13 amino acids. V lost 6 bases, J lost 3 bases, and 11 bases lay in between. CDR3 nucleotides: TGTGCCAGCAGTGAGACAGTTGAAGAGACCCAGTACTTC. Protein sequence: CASSETVEETQYF.

This clonotype came up many times. V gene TRBV7-6 combines with J gene TRBJ2-7, with a tentative D call TRBD1 (6 bases). V lost 1 base and J lost 5, with 12 bases in between. There are 14 residues in the CDR3. From germline, CDR1 is SGHVS and CDR2 FNYEAQ. CDR3 DNA sequence: TGTGCCAGCAGCTTAGTAGGGGGTCGCGACGAGCAGTACTTC. Its protein is CASSLVGGRDEQYF.

There are a few counts of this clonotype. V and J are TRBV20-1 and TRBJ2-3; weak D call: TRBD2 (5 bases). V was shortened by 5 bases and J by 2 bases, with 14 bases between the two germline ends. Germline loops: CDR1 DFQATT, CDR2 SNEGSKA (reference sequence). The CDR3 has 14 residues. This chain's CDR3 is CSAPRETYTDTQYF. In DNA form, the CDR3 reads TGCAGTGCTCCCCGGGAAACCTACACAGATACGCAGTATTTT.

This clonotype was observed at least ten times. The rearrangement uses TRBV28 and TRBJ1-1, with D perhaps matching TRBD1 (6 bases). Germline V gene data show CDR1 as MDHEN and CDR2 as SYDVKM. Trimming took 8 bases from V and 1 from J, leaving 20 bases between them. This CDR3 spans 16 amino acids. As DNA, the CDR3 is TGTGCCAGCTCTCCCACGAGGGGGGAATGGAACACTGAAGCTTTCTTT. This codes for CASSPTRGEWNTEAFF.

This clonotype was detected many times. The chain joins TRBV7-2 to TRBJ2-3, with TRBD1 as a possible D gene (5 bases). The germline CDR1 and CDR2 sequences are SGHTA and FQGNSA. V was cut by 0 bases and J by 2 bases, with 9 bases left in between. The CDR3 consists of 15 residues. In DNA, the CDR3 is TGTGCCAGCAGCTTAGCGGGGCCCGCCACAGATACGCAGTATTTT. This codes for CASSLAGPATDTQYF.

This clonotype was seen ten or more times. The chain joins TRBV7-9 to TRBJ1-4, with unresolved D. CDR1 and CDR2 from the germline V gene are SEHNR and FQNEAQ (reference sequence). Trimming stripped 7 bases from V and 6 bases from J, with 15 bases between. The CDR3 length is 14 residues. As DNA, the CDR3 is TGTGCCAGCACTGGTATTATTCGTGATGAAAAACTGTTTTTT. It encodes CASTGIIRDEKLFF.

In its sample, this clonotype was seen many times. V and J are TRBV12-5 and TRBJ1-1; 7 positions agree with TRBD1. Germline values: CDR1 LGHNT, CDR2 FRNRAP. This CDR3 is built from 15 residues. With 4 bases clipped from V and 5 bases from J, the junction kept 10 bases outside the gene matches. CDR3 DNA: TGTGCTAGTGGTTCCCGTAAGGGGGCCGGGACTGAAGCTTTCTTT. This sequence encodes CASGSRKGAGTEAFF.

There are many counts of this clonotype. The chain employs TRBV12-3 or TRBV12-4 and TRBJ1-5; D not resolved. V was cut by 4 bases and J by 6 bases, with 10 bases left in between. The CDR3 has 13 residues. The CDR3: CASSSNHGQPQHF. The CDR3 DNA reads TGTGCCAGCAGTTCGAACCACGGTCAGCCCCAGCATTTT.

This chain links TRBV5-1 with TRBJ1-1; 7 bases agree with TRBD1. Looked up from germline, CDR1 is SGHRS and CDR2 is YFSETQ. CDR3 length: 14 residues. Trimming cost V 4 bases and J 1 base; bases outside gene matches: 4. In DNA form, the CDR3 reads TGCGCCAGCAGCAGGGGACAGTGGAACACTGAAGCTTTCTTT. Translated, it gives CASSRGQWNTEAFF.

In this sample, this clonotype turned up many times. CDR3 coding DNA: TGTGCCAGCAGACGAGGGACTAGCGGGAGCACAGATACGCAGTATTTT. Its translation is CASRRGTSGSTDTQYF. This chain uses TRBV7-2 with TRBJ2-3; 12 bases agree with TRBD2. The germline V gene has CDR1 SGHTA and CDR2 FQGNSA. With 6 bases clipped from V and 0 bases from J, the junction kept 4 bases outside the gene matches. This CDR3 is 16 amino acids long.

In its sample, this clonotype was seen many times. The CDR3 is CASSQAPGAHEQYF. CDR3 nucleotide sequence: TGCGCCAGCAGCCAAGCCCCCGGAGCCCACGAGCAGTACTTC. This chain links TRBV4-3 with TRBJ2-7; D gene unclear. The V end lost 1 base, the J end lost 5 bases, and 12 bases lay between the germline ends. The CDR3 length is 14 residues. Looked up from germline, CDR1 is LGHNA and CDR2 is YSLEER.

This clonotype was counted ten times or more. V usage is TRBV7-2 and J usage is TRBJ1-5; no clear D. V lost 1 base, J lost 1 base, and 8 bases lay in between. The V gene's germline CDR1 is SGHTA and CDR2 FQGNSA. CDR3 length: 15 residues. CDR3 sequence reads: CASSLVIGSNQPQHF. CDR3 bases: TGTGCCAGCAGCTTAGTTATAGGCAGCAATCAGCCCCAGCATTTT.

This clonotype occurred a few times. The chain recombines TRBV29-1 with TRBJ1-3; D gene uncertain. This CDR3 is 13 amino acids long. Trimming took 5 bases from V and 2 from J, leaving 10 bases between them. Germline values: CDR1 SQVTM, CDR2 ANQGSEA. CDR3 sequence (DNA): TGCAGCGTTAGAGAGAACCCTGGAAACACCATATATTTT. Its protein product is CSVRENPGNTIYF.

The CDR3 DNA follows: TGTGCCAGCAGCCCGCAAACCGGGACAGGGAACACTGAAGCTTTCTTT. Translating gives CASSPQTGTGNTEAFF. The chain is built from TRBV3-1 and TRBJ1-1; 8 nucleotides align to TRBD1. The ends lost 4 bases at V and 1 base at J; junction bases unmatched: 8. The CDR3 covers 16 residues. Per the germline V gene, CDR1 is LGHDT and CDR2 is YNNKEL (reference sequence).

The gene calls are TRBV25-1 and TRBJ2-2; D remains ambiguous. This CDR3 spans 15 amino acids. The V gene lost 8 bases and the J gene lost 3 bases, with 16 bases spanning the gap. Germline assignment: CDR1 MGHDK and CDR2 SYGVNS. Written as DNA, the CDR3 is TGTGCCAGCTCCTCCTGGGTGGGGTACACCGGGGAGCTGTTTTTT. Encoded protein: CASSSWVGYTGELFF.

Many counts were recorded for this clonotype. The gene calls are TRBV7-2 and TRBJ1-2; D call uncertain. CDR1 and CDR2 (germline): SGHTA, FQGNSA. CDR3 length: 12 amino acids. V lost 5 bases to trimming and J lost 4 bases, with 8 bases between them. The CDR3 DNA reads TGTGCCAGCAGCCCCACAATCTATGGCTACACCTTC. Translated, it gives CASSPTIYGYTF.

The table lists this clonotype with many counts. The chain links TRBV4-1 to TRBJ2-1; D is unclear. The V and J ends lost 0 bases and 4 bases respectively, with 7 bases between them. Germline loops: CDR1 MGHRA, CDR2 YSYEKL. The CDR3 spans 14 residues. CDR3 residues: CASSQETRYNEQFF. In DNA form, the CDR3 reads TGCGCCAGCAGCCAAGAAACCCGATACAATGAGCAGTTCTTC.

This clonotype was found a few times. V usage is TRBV20-1 and J usage is TRBJ2-1, with D hard to call. V was clipped by 2 bases and J by 7 bases, with 12 bases between them. CDR1 is DFQATT, CDR2 SNEGSKA, per germline (reference sequence). The CDR3 runs to 13 residues. The CDR3 sequence is CSARQDVPNEQFF. CDR3 nucleotide sequence: TGCAGTGCTAGACAGGACGTCCCTAATGAGCAGTTCTTC.

This clonotype was found many times. The chain recombines TRBV10-3 with TRBJ1-2, with TRBD1 as a possible D gene (5 bases). The germline gives CDR1 ENHRY, CDR2 SYGVKD. The CDR3 spans 13 residues. Trimming left V 6 bases short and J 5 bases short, with 13 bases between. As DNA, the CDR3 is TGTGCCATCAGCCCCAGGGAAGGTTATGGCTACACCTTC. Its translation: CAISPREGYGYTF.

This clonotype was picked up a small number of times. The chain recombines TRBV2 with TRBJ1-2; maybe TRBD1 (6 bases). Germline V lookup: CDR1 SNHLY, CDR2 FYNNEI. V was shortened by 6 bases and J by 0 bases, with 14 bases between the two germline ends. CDR3 length equals 15 residues. The CDR3 DNA sequence: TGTGCCAGCAGGACAACAGGGAACCCTAACTATGGCTACACCTTC. This encodes CASRTTGNPNYGYTF.

This clonotype was counted between two and nine times. The chain joins TRBV5-1 to TRBJ2-7, with 7 bases matching TRBD1. Germline V gene lookup returns CDR1 SGHRS and CDR2 YFSETQ. The CDR3 has 14 amino acids. Trimming cost V 0 bases and J 7 bases; bases outside gene matches: 7. CDR3 amino acids: CASSLAGDSTEQYF. Written as DNA, the CDR3 is TGCGCCAGCAGCTTGGCCGGGGACAGTACGGAGCAGTACTTC.

The table lists this clonotype with many counts. CDR3 sequence: CASSEMFIGELFF. Written as DNA, the CDR3 is TGTGCCAGCAGTGAAATGTTCATCGGGGAGCTGTTTTTT. The rearrangement links TRBV6-1 to TRBJ2-2; no reliable D call. This CDR3 spans 13 amino acids. Germline assignment: CDR1 MNHNS and CDR2 SASEGT. Deletions cut 2 bases from V and 7 bases from J, with 8 bases between.